One T cell receptor (beta chain) is described in this entry. Its specificity is unknown. The CDR3 length is 15 residues. CDR1 MNHNS and CDR2 SASEGT come from the germline V gene. Unmatched junction bases numbered 5, after V lost 5 bases and J lost 0 bases. The sample is drawn from a study of T cells in Graves' hyperthyroidism and ophthalmopathy. Amplified regions were TCR beta CDR3 sequences from RNA transcripts. HTBI primers drove first-round RT-PCR of the TCR CDR3. TCRdb itself ran the multiplex PCR reads through MiXCR, one entry per CDR3 protein. In the table there are under 750,000 distinct CDR3 sequences, 18% of which are singletons. Findings and limits, study-wide: The blood repertoire included most of the expanded thyroid clonotypes above 0.001.

This rearrangement joins TRBV6-1 to TRBJ1-1; the match to TRBD1 covers 8 bases. The clonotype comes from a woman in her forties or fifties with Graves' hyperthyroidism that later progressed to Graves' ophthalmopathy. Sample: blood. The CDR3 sequence: CASSQYRGLNTEAFF. The DNA of the CDR3 is TGTGCCAGCAGTCAATACAGGGGGTTGAACACTGAAGCTTTCTTT.